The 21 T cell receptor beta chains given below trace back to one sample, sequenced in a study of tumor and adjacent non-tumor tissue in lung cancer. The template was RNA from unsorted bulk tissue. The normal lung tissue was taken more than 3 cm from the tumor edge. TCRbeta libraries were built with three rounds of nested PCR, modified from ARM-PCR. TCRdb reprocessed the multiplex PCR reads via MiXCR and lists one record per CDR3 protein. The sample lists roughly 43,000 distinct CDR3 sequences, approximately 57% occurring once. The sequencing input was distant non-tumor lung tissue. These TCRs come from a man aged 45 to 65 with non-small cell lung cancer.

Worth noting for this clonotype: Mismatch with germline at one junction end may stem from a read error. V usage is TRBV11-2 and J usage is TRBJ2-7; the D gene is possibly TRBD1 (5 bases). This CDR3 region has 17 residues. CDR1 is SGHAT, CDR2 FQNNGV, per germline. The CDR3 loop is CASSLVSHGHAIYGQYF. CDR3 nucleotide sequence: TGTGCCAGCAGCTTAGTCTCCCATGGACATGCGATCTACGGGCAGTACTTC.

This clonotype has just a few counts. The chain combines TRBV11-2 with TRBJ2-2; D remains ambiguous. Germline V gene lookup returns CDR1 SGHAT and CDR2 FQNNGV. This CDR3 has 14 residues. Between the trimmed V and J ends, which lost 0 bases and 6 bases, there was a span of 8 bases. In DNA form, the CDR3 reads TGTGCCAGCAGCTTAGAACCGATGGCCGGGGAGCTGTTTTTT. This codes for CASSLEPMAGELFF.

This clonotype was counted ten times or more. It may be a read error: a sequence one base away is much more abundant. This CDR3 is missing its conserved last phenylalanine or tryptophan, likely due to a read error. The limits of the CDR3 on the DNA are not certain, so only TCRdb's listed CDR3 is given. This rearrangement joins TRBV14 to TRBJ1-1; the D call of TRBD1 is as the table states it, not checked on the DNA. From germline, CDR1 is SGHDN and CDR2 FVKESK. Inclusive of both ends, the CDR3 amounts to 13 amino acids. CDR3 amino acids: CASSQEWDRRNFL.

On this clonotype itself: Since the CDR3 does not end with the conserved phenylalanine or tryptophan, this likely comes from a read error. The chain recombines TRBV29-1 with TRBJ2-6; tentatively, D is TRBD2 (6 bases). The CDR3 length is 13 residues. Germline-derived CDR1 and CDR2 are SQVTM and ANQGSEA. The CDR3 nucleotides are TGCAGTGCCAGGGAGGCTGGGGCCAACGTCCTGACTCTC. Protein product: CSAREAGANVLTL.

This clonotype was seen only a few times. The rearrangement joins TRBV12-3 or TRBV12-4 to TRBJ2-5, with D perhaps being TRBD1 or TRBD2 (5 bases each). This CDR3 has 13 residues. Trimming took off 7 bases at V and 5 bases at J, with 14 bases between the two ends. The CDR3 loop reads CASILRGGETQYF. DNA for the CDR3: TGTGCCAGCATCTTGAGGGGCGGGGAGACCCAGTACTTC.

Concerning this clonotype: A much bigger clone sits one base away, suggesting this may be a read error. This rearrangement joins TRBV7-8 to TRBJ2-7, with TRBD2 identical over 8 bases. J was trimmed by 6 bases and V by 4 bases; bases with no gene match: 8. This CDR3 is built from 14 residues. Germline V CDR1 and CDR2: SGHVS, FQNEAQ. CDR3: CASSCLAGPGEQYF. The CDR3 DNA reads TGTGCCAGCAGCTGTTTAGCGGGGCCGGGCGAGCAGTACTTC.

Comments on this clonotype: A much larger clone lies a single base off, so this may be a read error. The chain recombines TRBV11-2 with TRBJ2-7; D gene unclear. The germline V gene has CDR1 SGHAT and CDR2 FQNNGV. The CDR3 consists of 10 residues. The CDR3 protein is CACSSVEQYF. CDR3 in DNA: TGTGCCTGCAGCTCGGTGGAGCAGTACTTC. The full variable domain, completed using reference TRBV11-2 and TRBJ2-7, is EAGVAQSPRYKIIEKRQSVAFWCNPISGHATLYWYQQILGQGPKLLIQFQNNGVVDDSQLPKDRFSAERLKGVDSTLKIQPAKLEDSAVYLCACSSVEQYFGPGTRLTVT.

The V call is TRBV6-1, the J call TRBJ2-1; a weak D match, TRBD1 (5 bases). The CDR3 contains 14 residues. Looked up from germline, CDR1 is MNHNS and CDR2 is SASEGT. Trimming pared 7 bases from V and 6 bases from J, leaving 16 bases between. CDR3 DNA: TGTGCCAGCATGAAAGACAGAGATTGCAATGAGCAGTTCTTC. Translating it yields CASMKDRDCNEQFF.

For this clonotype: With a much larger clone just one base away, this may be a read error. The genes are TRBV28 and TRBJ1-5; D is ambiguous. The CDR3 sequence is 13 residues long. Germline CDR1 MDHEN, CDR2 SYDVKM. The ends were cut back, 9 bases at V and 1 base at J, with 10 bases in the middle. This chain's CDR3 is CASWTWSNQPQHF. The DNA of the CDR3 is TGTGCCAGTTGGACGTGGAGCAATCAGCCCCAGCATTTT.

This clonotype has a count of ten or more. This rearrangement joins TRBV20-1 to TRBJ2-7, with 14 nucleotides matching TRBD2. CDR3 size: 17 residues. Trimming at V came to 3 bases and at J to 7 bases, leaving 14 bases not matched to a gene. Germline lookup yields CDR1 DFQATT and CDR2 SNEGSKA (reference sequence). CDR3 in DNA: TGCAGTGCTAGCGGGCAGGGGACTAGCGGGAGTTCGCGGGAGCAGTACTTC. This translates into CSASGQGTSGSSREQYF.

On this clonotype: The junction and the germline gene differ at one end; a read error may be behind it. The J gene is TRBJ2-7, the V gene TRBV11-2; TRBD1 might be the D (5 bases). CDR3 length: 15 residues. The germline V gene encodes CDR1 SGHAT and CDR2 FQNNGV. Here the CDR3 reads CASSSGIRRTYEQYF. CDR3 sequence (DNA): TGTGCCAGCAGCTCAGGGATACGTAGAACCTACGAGCAGTATTTC.

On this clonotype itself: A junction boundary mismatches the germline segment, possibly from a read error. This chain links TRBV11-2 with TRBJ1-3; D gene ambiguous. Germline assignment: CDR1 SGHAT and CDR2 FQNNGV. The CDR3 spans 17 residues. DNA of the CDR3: TGTGCCAGTAGCTTAATGATAGGGAAAAGCTCAGGAAACACCACATATTTT. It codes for CASSLMIGKSSGNTTYF.

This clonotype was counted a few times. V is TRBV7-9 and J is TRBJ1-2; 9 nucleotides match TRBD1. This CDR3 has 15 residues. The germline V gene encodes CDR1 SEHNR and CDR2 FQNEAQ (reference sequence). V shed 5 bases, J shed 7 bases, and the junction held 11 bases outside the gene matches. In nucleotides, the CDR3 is TGTGCCAGCAGCACCCCGGGACAGGGTAGGGGTGGCTACACCTTC. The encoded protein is CASSTPGQGRGGYTF.

The DNA for the CDR3 is TGTGCCAGCAGCCAACCAGGACTAGCGGGAGCCAAGCAGTACTTC. Protein sequence: CASSQPGLAGAKQYF. V usage is TRBV4-2 and J usage is TRBJ2-7; 13 nucleotides align to TRBD2. The CDR3 runs to 15 residues. The trim removed 2 bases at V and 8 bases at J, leaving 6 bases unmatched. Germline loops: CDR1 LGHNA, CDR2 YNFKEQ.

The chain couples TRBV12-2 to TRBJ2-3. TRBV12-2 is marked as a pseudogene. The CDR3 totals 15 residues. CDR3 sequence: CASRLERSWKDTQYF. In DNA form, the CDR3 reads TGTGCAAGTCGCTTAGAACGATCCTGGAAAGATACACAGTATTTT.

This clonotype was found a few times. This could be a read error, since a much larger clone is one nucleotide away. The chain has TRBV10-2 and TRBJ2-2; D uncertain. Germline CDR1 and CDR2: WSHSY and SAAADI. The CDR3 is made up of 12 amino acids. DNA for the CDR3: TGCGTCAGCAGTGAGGTTGTTGGGGAGCTGTTTTTT. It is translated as CVSSEVVGELFF.

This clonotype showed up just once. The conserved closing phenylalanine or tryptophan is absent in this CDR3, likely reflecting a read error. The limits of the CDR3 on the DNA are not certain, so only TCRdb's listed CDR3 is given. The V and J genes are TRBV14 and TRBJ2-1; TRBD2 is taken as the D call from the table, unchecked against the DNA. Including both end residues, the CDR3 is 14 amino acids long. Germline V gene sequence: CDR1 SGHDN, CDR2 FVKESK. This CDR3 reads CASSQETGGDEHFS.

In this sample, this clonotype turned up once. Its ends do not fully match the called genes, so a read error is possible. The CDR3 reads CAGSCGGAKWGELFF. Here the CDR3 DNA reads TGTGCCGGCAGTTGTGGAGGGGCCAAATGGGGGGAGCTGTTTTTT. This rearrangement joins TRBV6-5 to TRBJ2-2; TRBD2 might be the D (6 bases). The CDR3 runs to 15 residues. CDR1 is MNHEY and CDR2 is SVGAGI in the germline V gene.

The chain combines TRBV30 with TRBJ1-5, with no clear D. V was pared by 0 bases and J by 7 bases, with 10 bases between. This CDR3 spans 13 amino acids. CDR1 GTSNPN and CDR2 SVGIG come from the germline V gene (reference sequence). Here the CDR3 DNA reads TGTGCCTGGAGTGTAGACCAAGGGCAGCCCCAGCATTTT. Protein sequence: CAWSVDQGQPQHF.

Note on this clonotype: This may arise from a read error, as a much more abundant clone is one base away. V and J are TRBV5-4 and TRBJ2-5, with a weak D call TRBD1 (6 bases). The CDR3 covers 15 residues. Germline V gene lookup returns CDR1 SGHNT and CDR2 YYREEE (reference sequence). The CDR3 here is CTSSLAQGPSETQYF. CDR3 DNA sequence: TGTACCAGCAGCTTGGCCCAGGGGCCCTCGGAGACCCAGTACTTC.

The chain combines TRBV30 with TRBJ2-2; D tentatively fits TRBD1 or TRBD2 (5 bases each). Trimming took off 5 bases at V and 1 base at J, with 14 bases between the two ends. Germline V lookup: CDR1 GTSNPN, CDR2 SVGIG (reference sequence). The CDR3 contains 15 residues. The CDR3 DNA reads TGTGCCTGGGTCCCTTCGGGGCAGAACACCGGGGAGCTGTTTTTT. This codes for CAWVPSGQNTGELFF.